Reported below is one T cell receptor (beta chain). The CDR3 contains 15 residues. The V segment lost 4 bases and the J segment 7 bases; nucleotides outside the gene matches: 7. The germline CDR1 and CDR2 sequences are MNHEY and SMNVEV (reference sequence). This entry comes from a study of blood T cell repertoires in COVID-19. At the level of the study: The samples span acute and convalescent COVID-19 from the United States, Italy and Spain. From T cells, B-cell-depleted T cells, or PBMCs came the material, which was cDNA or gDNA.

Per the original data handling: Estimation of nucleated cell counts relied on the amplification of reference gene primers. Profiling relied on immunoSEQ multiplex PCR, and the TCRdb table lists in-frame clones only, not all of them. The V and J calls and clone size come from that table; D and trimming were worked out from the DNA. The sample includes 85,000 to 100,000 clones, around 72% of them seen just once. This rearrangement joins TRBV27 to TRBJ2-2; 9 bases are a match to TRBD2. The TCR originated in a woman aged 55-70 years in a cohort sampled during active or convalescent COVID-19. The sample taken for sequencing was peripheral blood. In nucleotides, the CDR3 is TGTGCCAGCAGTTCCCTTAGCGGGGGAGTCGGGGAGCTGTTTTTT. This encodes CASSSLSGGVGELFF.